This T cell receptor beta chain was identified in a study of blood T cell repertoires in COVID-19. The CDR3 totals 16 residues. Germline CDR1 and CDR2: MNHEY and SMNVEV (reference sequence). Trimming at V came to 2 bases and at J to 5 bases, leaving 7 bases not matched to a gene. Per the study methods: Amplification of reference gene primers provided the estimated nucleated cell counts. Clones were read by immunoSEQ multiplex PCR, and TCRdb kept only the in-frame ones, dropping some. V and J calls plus clone size are reproduced from that table; the DNA served to infer D and trimming. The sample has tens of thousands of clones; around nine tenths are singletons.

The chain recombines TRBV27 with TRBJ2-5, with TRBD2 identical over 11 bases. The source is a human donor in a cohort sampled during active COVID-19. The donor label of this sample is uncertain. The sequenced sample consisted of peripheral blood. The CDR3 loop is CASSLTIAGGRETQYF. Here the CDR3 DNA reads TGTGCCAGCAGTTTAACGATAGCGGGGGGGCGGGAGACCCAGTACTTC.